The rows below give T cell receptor beta chains drawn from one sample of a study of cytomegalovirus exposure and HLA in healthy donors. Assay: immunoSEQ multiplex PCR; the TCRdb copy retains only in-frame clones and omits some. The sample has 150,000 to 200,000 clones, roughly 86% seen once. The sequencing sample was made of PBMCs. These receptors were taken from a man between 18 and 35 years old in good health and CMV-seropositive. The CDR3 runs from the conserved cysteine through the conserved F or W. Only some rows state a clone size, as once, few, many or a class for expanded clones.

TRBV5-1	NA	TRBJ2-1	CASSWGPSLEQFF
TRBV5-4	NA	TRBJ2-1	CASSRTSGRVNRIGANEQFF
TRBV25-1	NA	TRBJ2-3	CASSAPGQGPDTQYF
TRBV18	NA	TRBJ2-3	CASSHRRGEDTQYF
TRBV4-1	few	TRBJ1-5	CASSQDLREQPQHF
TRBV15	NA	TRBJ1-4	CATSPEGGQLNEKLFF
TRBV19	NA	TRBJ1-2	CASSVSTGYGYTF
TRBV7-9	NA	TRBJ2-7	CASSPDRVGTYEQYF
TRBV6-5	NA	TRBJ2-2	CASSLSGGASGELFF
TRBV30	NA	TRBJ1-1	CAWRGQGAKAEAFF
TRBV5-6	once	TRBJ2-5	CASSLPGLATAGPRETQYF
TRBV9	NA	TRBJ2-3	CASSVARYRPDTQYF
TRBV25-1	NA	TRBJ2-6	CASSVGLGGANVLTF
TRBV28	NA	TRBJ2-1	CASSLAESEQFF
TRBV18	few	TRBJ1-5	CASSPWQGYQPQHF
TRBV18	NA	TRBJ2-7	CASSPDSSSPEQYF
TRBV2	few	TRBJ2-7	CASSGLSYEQYF
TRBV27	NA	TRBJ1-1	CASSRIDSLAEAFF
TRBV6-1	NA	TRBJ1-1	CASRRQGNTEAFF
TRBV29-1	NA	TRBJ2-7	CSVRGGGRSEQYF
TRBV7-2	NA	TRBJ2-3	CASSLAGGGDTQYF
TRBV2	NA	TRBJ2-1	CASTGTEVGDEQFF
TRBV7-9	NA	TRBJ1-2	CASSLALEGEGYTF
TRBV7-9	NA	TRBJ1-2	CASSLVFRGRGYTF
TRBV4-1	NA	TRBJ2-3	CASSQAPRLAGLIDTQYF
TRBV11-1	NA	TRBJ2-7	CASSPQDPYEQYF
TRBV7-8	NA	TRBJ2-7	CASSFTGGFYSYEQYF
TRBV7-9	NA	TRBJ2-2	CASSTPRGGTGELFF
TRBV6-1	NA	TRBJ2-1	CASSETWALGNEQFF
TRBV18	NA	TRBJ2-1	CASSPQLDNEQFF
TRBV29-1	NA	TRBJ2-3	CSVLQLLAGDTDTQYF
TRBV7-2	NA	TRBJ2-1	CASSLGLPLDEQFF
TRBV19	NA	TRBJ2-1	CASTPSSGGSYNEQFF
TRBV2	NA	TRBJ1-1	CASSYTGNTEAFF
TRBV9	NA	TRBJ1-2	CASSVGDRLVYGYTF
TRBV7-6	NA	TRBJ2-7	CASSLGGGQGASEQYF
TRBV6-5	NA	TRBJ1-3	CASSRDRGDTIYF
TRBV11-2	few	TRBJ2-1	CASSHPGWNEQFF
TRBV20-1	NA	TRBJ2-1	CSASQGDEQFF
TRBV19	few	TRBJ2-5	CASSTTGFETQYF
TRBV29-1	once	TRBJ2-3	CSVEERPEATQYF
TRBV6-6	NA	TRBJ1-5	CASSPQGEDQPQHF
TRBV2	NA	TRBJ2-5	CASSVKGSVSQYF
TRBV19	NA	TRBJ1-2	CASSIGGQGLYGYTF
TRBV6-5	NA	TRBJ2-7	CASSPLRGSYYEQYF
TRBV9	NA	TRBJ2-2	CASSVSGRPDTGELFF
TRBV5-1	NA	TRBJ2-5	CASSPGTGTWETQYF
TRBV25-1	NA	TRBJ2-1	CASIAGGSDEQFF
TRBV27	NA	TRBJ2-7	CASSPGQIQFHEQYF
TRBV7-9	NA	TRBJ2-7	CASASPRDYTYEQYF
TRBV2	few	TRBJ1-1	CASRPRWDTEAFF
TRBV20-1	NA	TRBJ2-3	CSAREWRIQYF